A single sample is the source of the 24 T cell receptor beta chains below, sequenced in a study of tumor-infiltrating lymphocytes in primary liver carcinoma. A constant-region primer served to make TCR beta cDNA from roughly 480 ng total RNA. Construction of TCR beta libraries relied on three successive nested multiplex PCR rounds employing slightly modified ARM-PCR. Both of the initial two PCR rounds ran for about 9 cycles and employed TRBV1-TRBV30 forward primers alongside a C-beta reverse primer. TCRdb re-derived calls from the multiplex PCR reads in MiXCR, one entry per CDR3 protein. The sample has around 330,000 distinct CDR3 sequences; over 55% are singletons. The study extracted blood RNA from unsorted whole blood and also extracted germline DNA. The sample was peripheral blood. These TCRs come from a man aged 40-55 years with primary liver carcinoma and hepatitis B virus infection.

This chain connects TRBV5-4 to TRBJ2-2, with D possibly being TRBD2 (5 bases). CDR1 and CDR2 from the germline V gene are SGHNT and YYREEE (reference sequence). Deletions cut 0 bases from V and 4 bases from J, with 13 bases between. This CDR3 spans 16 amino acids. The CDR3 bases are TGTGCCAGCAGCTTGGTACCGGGAAAGGTCACCGGGGAGCTGTTTTTT. This sequence encodes CASSLVPGKVTGELFF. Together with reference TRBV5-4 and TRBJ2-2, the CDR3 gives the full variable domain: ETGVTQSPTHLIKTRGQQVTLRCSSQSGHNTVSWYQQALGQGPQFIFQYYREEENGRGNFPPRFSGLQFPNYSSELNVNALELDDSALYLCASSLVPGKVTGELFFGEGSRLTVL.

For this clonotype: It may be a read error: a sequence one base away is much more abundant. V is TRBV6-2 or TRBV6-3 and J is TRBJ2-1; the D gene is possibly TRBD2 (6 bases). The CDR3 loop spans 16 amino acids. CDR1 MNHEY and CDR2 SVGEGT come from the germline V gene. In DNA, the CDR3 is TGTGCCAGCAGGATCGGGGGAATAAGCTCCTGCAATGAGCAGTTCTTC. Protein: CASRIGGISSCNEQFF.

This clonotype was counted many times. This chain connects TRBV4-2 to TRBJ1-2; TRBD1 aligns across 11 bases. This CDR3 comprises 14 residues. CDR1 and CDR2 from the germline V gene are LGHNA and YNFKEQ. J gave up 6 bases and V 4 bases, and 4 bases lay outside the gene matches. In DNA, the CDR3 is TGTGCCAGCAGCCCGGGACAGGGGGATGATGGCTACACCTTC. This translates into CASSPGQGDDGYTF.

With respect to this clonotype: In this CDR3 the conserved last residue, phenylalanine or tryptophan, is missing, so a read error is likely. The CDR3 spells CASSIQGGQPQHL. The DNA of the CDR3 is TGTGCCAGCAGCATACAGGGAGGCCAGCCCCAGCATCTT. The chain has TRBV12-3 or TRBV12-4 and TRBJ1-5, with a possible D match to TRBD1 (6 bases). The CDR3 sequence is 13 residues long. Trimming took off 6 bases at V and 7 bases at J, with 13 bases between the two ends.

Turning to this clonotype: Compared with germline, one end of the junction differs, possibly owing to a read error. The chain uses TRBV6-6 and TRBJ1-1, with 9 bases that match TRBD1. The CDR3 totals 13 residues. CDR1 and CDR2 from the germline V gene are MNHNY and SVGAGI (reference sequence). The CDR3: CASIPPGQGLSLF. CDR3 nucleotide sequence: TGTGCCAGCATTCCGCCGGGACAGGGTCTATCTTTATTT.

This clonotype was observed a handful of times. This sequence may be a read error, since a much larger clone differs from it by one base. V is TRBV6-2 or TRBV6-3 and J is TRBJ2-7, with D perhaps TRBD2 (5 bases). V was cut by 6 bases and J by 3 bases, with 21 bases left in between. Germline V CDR1 and CDR2: MNHEY, SVGEGT. The CDR3 spans 16 residues. The CDR3 sequence is CASSRLRTAVDYEQYF. The CDR3 DNA reads as TGTGCCAGCAGCCGACTCAGGACTGCAGTGGACTACGAGCAGTACTTC.

CDR3 bases: TGTGCCAGCAGTTACTCAGGGGCTGAAGCTTTCTTT. This codes for CASSYSGAEAFF. The chain employs TRBV6-5 and TRBJ1-1, with a weak D call TRBD1 (5 bases). The CDR3 has 12 residues. Trimming shortened V by 0 bases and J by 6 bases, and 5 bases separated the two germline ends. Germline values: CDR1 MNHEY, CDR2 SVGAGI.

This clonotype turned up a few times. The chain links TRBV5-1 to TRBJ2-1; TRBD2 agrees at 13 bases. There are 17 residues in the CDR3. Germline lookup yields CDR1 SGHRS and CDR2 YFSETQ. V lost 1 base to trimming and J lost 6 bases; unmatched junction nucleotides: 7. The CDR3 sequence: CASSLTRTSGSTNEQFF. CDR3 in DNA: TGCGCCAGCAGCTTGACTCGGACTAGCGGGAGTACCAATGAGCAGTTCTTC. The full variable domain, rest sourced from reference TRBV5-1 and TRBJ2-1, is KAGVTQTPRYLIKTRGQQVTLSCSPISGHRSVSWYQQTPGQGLQFLFEYFSETQRNKGNFPGRFSGRQFSNSRSEMNVSTLELGDSALYLCASSLTRTSGSTNEQFFGPGTRLTVL.

The CDR3 region has the DNA TGTGCCAGCCCAGGAAGGGTGCCAGGAGATGGCTACACCTTC. It specifies CASPGRVPGDGYTF. This chain links TRBV12-3 or TRBV12-4 with TRBJ1-2; no clear D gene. Trimming removed 8 bases from V and 6 bases from J, with 19 bases in between. This CDR3 contains 14 residues.

Concerning this clonotype itself: This clone may be a read error of a much larger clone one base away. The chain has TRBV12-3 or TRBV12-4 and TRBJ1-1; the D is unclear. The CDR3 runs 13 residues. Trimming took off 2 bases at V and 1 base at J, with 5 bases between the two ends. The CDR3, as DNA: TGTGCCAGCAGTTTACTGGCGAACACTGAAGCTTTCTTT. Translation: CASSLLANTEAFF.

The gene calls are TRBV14 and TRBJ2-3; no reliable D call. V was pared by 8 bases and J by 2 bases, with 14 bases between. CDR3 length: 14 amino acids. In germline, CDR1 is SGHDN, CDR2 FVKESK. The CDR3 DNA follows: TGTGCCAGCCCAGGCTTTACGGCCACAGATACGCAGTATTTT. Encoded protein: CASPGFTATDTQYF.

Judged by abundance, this clonotype is medium-sized. The J gene is TRBJ2-1, the V gene TRBV11-3; D call uncertain. CDR1 is SGHNT and CDR2 is YENEEA in the germline V gene. V was shortened by 1 base and J by 8 bases, with 6 bases between the two germline ends. This CDR3 region has 12 residues. The CDR3 loop is CASSLVRHEQFF. The CDR3 DNA follows: TGTGCCAGCAGCTTAGTGCGCCATGAGCAGTTCTTC.

This clonotype was counted only a few times. The chain couples TRBV11-1 to TRBJ2-3, with a possible D match to TRBD1 (6 bases). CDR3 size: 13 residues. Per germline, CDR1 SGHAT and CDR2 FQDESV (reference sequence). CDR3 coding DNA: TGTACTGGCAGCCGCAAGGGGGCAGATACGCAGTATTTT. Its translation is CTGSRKGADTQYF. Full variable domain (rest looked up from reference TRBV11-1 and TRBJ2-3): EAEVAQSPRYKITEKSQAVAFWCDPISGHATLYWYRQILGQGPELLVQFQDESVVDDSQLPKDRFSAERLKGVDSTLKIQPAELGDSAMYLCTGSRKGADTQYFGPGTRLTVL.

The CDR3: CASNRETGFYNEQFF. The CDR3 DNA follows: TGTGCCAGCAACCGCGAGACAGGGTTCTACAATGAGCAGTTCTTC. J is TRBJ2-1 and V is TRBV6-5; 7 bases match TRBD1. Germline V lookup: CDR1 MNHEY, CDR2 SVGAGI. The CDR3 is 15 amino acids. J lost 3 bases, V lost 7 bases, and 9 bases had no gene match.

This clonotype was recorded many times. The chain has TRBV7-8 and TRBJ1-5; a weak D match, TRBD1 (6 bases). The CDR3 length is 13 residues. CDR1 is SGHVS and CDR2 is FQNEAQ in the germline V gene. The ends were cut back, 5 bases at V and 4 bases at J, with 9 bases in the middle. CDR3 sequence (DNA): TGTGCCAGCAGCGTGGACAGAAATCAGCCCCAGCATTTT. Its translation is CASSVDRNQPQHF.

On this clonotype: A much more abundant neighbour one base away suggests this may be a read error. The gene calls are TRBV6-5 and TRBJ1-3; D may be TRBD1 (6 bases). The CDR3 has 15 amino acids. Germline assignment: CDR1 MNHEY and CDR2 SVGAGI. This CDR3 reads CASTVGGTSENTIYF. The CDR3, as DNA: TGTGCCAGCACGGTTGGCGGGACATCTGAAAACACCATATATTTT.

As DNA, the CDR3 is TGTGTCATCAGTTACCCCCTAGACGGAAAATATGGCTACACCTTC. This encodes CVISYPLDGKYGYTF. This sequence joins TRBV6-2 or TRBV6-3 and TRBJ1-2; no clear D gene. The CDR3 sequence is 15 residues long. Germline values: CDR1 MNHEY, CDR2 SVGEGT.

Concerning this clonotype itself: A much larger clone is a single base away; this may be a read error. CDR3 sequence reads: CSVETGTVSTDTQYF. CDR3 DNA sequence: TGCAGCGTTGAAACGGGGACAGTTAGCACAGATACGCAGTATTTT. The chain joins TRBV29-1 to TRBJ2-3; TRBD1 matches 7 bases. With 2 bases clipped from V and 0 bases from J, the junction kept 5 bases outside the gene matches. The germline gives CDR1 SQVTM, CDR2 ANQGSEA. This CDR3 comprises 15 residues.

As for this clonotype: This may be a read error: a much more frequent sequence differs by one nucleotide. The V call is TRBV6-5, the J call TRBJ1-5; 7 bases fit TRBD1. Germline V lookup: CDR1 MNHEY, CDR2 SVGAGI. The V and J ends lost 8 bases and 0 bases, in that order; junction bases with no gene match: 1. The CDR3 runs 13 residues. The CDR3 bases are TGTGCCAGCGGGGACAGTAGCAATCAGCCCCAGCATTTT. This sequence encodes CASGDSSNQPQHF.

On this clonotype itself: Relative to the germline gene, one junction end is altered; a read error may explain this. The V gene is TRBV6-5, the J gene TRBJ2-2; D is perhaps TRBD2 (5 bases). CDR1 is MNHEY and CDR2 is SVGAGI in the germline V gene. The CDR3 extends over 14 amino acids. The chain's CDR3 is CANKDGENTGKLFF. CDR3 bases: TGTGCCAACAAGGATGGGGAAAACACCGGGAAGCTGTTTTTT.

Regarding this clonotype: Germline and junction disagree at one end, which may indicate a read error. V and J are TRBV4-1 and TRBJ2-1; D is possibly TRBD1 or TRBD2 (5 bases each). Germline V CDR1 and CDR2: MGHRA, YSYEKL. The length of the CDR3 is 14 residues. The CDR3 DNA reads as TGCGCCAGGAGCCAAGAGCGGCAGGGCGGTGAGCAGTTATTC. Translated: CARSQERQGGEQLF.

This clonotype was seen many times. The chain employs TRBV12-3 or TRBV12-4 and TRBJ1-2; D is uncertain. The CDR3 runs 12 residues. V was cut by 6 bases and J by 5 bases, with 10 bases left in between. The CDR3 spells CASSHLSYGYTF. In DNA, the CDR3 is TGTGCCAGCAGCCACCTCAGTTATGGCTACACCTTC.

On this clonotype itself: The CDR3 carries no conserved terminal phenylalanine or tryptophan, so it likely arises from a read error. For the CDR3, the DNA is TGTGCTAGCAGCCCAAATGTGAGGGGCGATAGCAATCAGCCCCAGCATCTT. This gives the protein CASSPNVRGDSNQPQHL. This chain links TRBV6-5 with TRBJ1-5; maybe TRBD1 (5 bases). The CDR3 is 17 amino acids. Looked up from germline, CDR1 is MNHEY and CDR2 is SVGAGI.

This sequence joins TRBV6-1 and TRBJ1-1; D is perhaps TRBD1 (6 bases). The V end lost 6 bases, the J end lost 8 bases, and 22 bases lay between the germline ends. Looked up from germline, CDR1 is MNHNS and CDR2 is SASEGT. The CDR3 consists of 15 residues. The CDR3 loop reads CASRCRQVTILEAFF. In DNA form, the CDR3 reads TGTGCCAGCAGGTGCCGACAGGTTACAATCCTCGAAGCTTTCTTT.